The present T cell receptor beta chain was sequenced within a study of beta chain features in type 1 diabetes. Sequencing targeted expressed TCRB transcripts, as all isolated RNA had been reverse transcribed. Clones were read by immunoSEQ multiplex PCR, and TCRdb kept only the in-frame ones, dropping some. The sample carries around 240,000 clones, roughly 70% recorded once. General study points: TCRB repertoires of naive, central memory and Treg cells appeared more similar among patients than among healthy donors. Reads derived from cDNA could over-represent cells showing high TCR expression. Small HLA sub-analyses could not settle whether HLA shapes TCRB rearrangement.

This clone came up a few times. Its antigen is currently unknown. The CDR3 is made up of 12 amino acids. Per the germline V gene, CDR1 is KGHSH and CDR2 is LQKENI. The V end lost 5 bases, the J end lost 6 bases, and 11 bases lay between the germline ends. This clonotype originated in a man aged 30 to 39 in good health. The chain has TRBV18 and TRBJ2-7; D remains ambiguous. Sequencing input: naive CD4+ T cells from blood. The CDR3 loop is CASSVRPPEQYF. DNA of the CDR3: TGTGCCAGCTCAGTACGCCCGCCCGAGCAGTACTTC.